This TCR beta chain comes out of a study of control samples from healthy donors and cancer patients. This clone was recorded only once. The CDR3 runs to 15 residues. The germline gives CDR1 MNHEY, CDR2 SMNVEV (reference sequence). The V end was cut by 3 bases, the J end by 4 bases, with 15 bases between. The data were produced by immunoSEQ multiplex PCR, yet TCRdb's version contains in-frame clones alone and is incomplete. Of 90,000 to 100,000 clones in the sample, 82% are singletons; the top ten hold about 2%. This chain links TRBV27 with TRBJ1-1; D might be TRBD1 (6 bases). The source is a man aged 55 to 70 in good health. Sequences were obtained from blood. In DNA form, the CDR3 reads TGTGCCAGCAGTTTGCGGGGGGCTGGTGGCACTGAAGCTTTCTTT. Its translation: CASSLRGAGGTEAFF.